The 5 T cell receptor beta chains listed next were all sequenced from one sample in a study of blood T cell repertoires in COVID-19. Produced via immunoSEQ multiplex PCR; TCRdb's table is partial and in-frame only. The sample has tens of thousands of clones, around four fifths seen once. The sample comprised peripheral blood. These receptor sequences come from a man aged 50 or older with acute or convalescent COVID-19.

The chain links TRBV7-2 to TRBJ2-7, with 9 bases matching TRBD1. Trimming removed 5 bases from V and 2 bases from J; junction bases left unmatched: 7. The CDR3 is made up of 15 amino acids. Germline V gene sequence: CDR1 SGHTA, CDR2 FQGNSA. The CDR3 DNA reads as TGTGCCAGCAGCCTAGAGGGGACAGGGACCTACGAGCAGTACTTC. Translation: CASSLEGTGTYEQYF.

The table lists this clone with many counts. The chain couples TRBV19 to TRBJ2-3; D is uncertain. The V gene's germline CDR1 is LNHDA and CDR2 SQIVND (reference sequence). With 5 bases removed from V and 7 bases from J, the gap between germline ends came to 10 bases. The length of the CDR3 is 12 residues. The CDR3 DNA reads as TGTGCCAGTAGTTCAAATTCCAATACGCAGTATTTT. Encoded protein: CASSSNSNTQYF.

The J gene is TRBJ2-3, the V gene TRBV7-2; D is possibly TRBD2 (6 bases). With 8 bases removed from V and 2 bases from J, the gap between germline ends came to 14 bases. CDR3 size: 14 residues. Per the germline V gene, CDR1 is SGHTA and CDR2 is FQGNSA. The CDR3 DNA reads TGTGCCAGCGAACGCGGGGTTGCCACAGATACGCAGTATTTT. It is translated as CASERGVATDTQYF.

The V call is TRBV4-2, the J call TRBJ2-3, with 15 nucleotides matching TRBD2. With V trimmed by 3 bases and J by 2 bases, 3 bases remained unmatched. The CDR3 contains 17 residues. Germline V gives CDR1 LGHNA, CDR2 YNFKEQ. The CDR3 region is CASSQGLAGGPTDTQYF. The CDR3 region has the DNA TGTGCCAGCAGCCAGGGACTAGCGGGAGGTCCCACAGATACGCAGTATTTT.

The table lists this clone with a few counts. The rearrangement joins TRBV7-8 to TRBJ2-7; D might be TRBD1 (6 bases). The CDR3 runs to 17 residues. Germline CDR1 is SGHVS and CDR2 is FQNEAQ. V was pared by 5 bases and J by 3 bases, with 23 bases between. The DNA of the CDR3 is TGTGCCAGCAGCCTTAAACAGGGATTTCCCCTCTACTACGAGCAGTACTTC. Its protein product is CASSLKQGFPLYYEQYF.